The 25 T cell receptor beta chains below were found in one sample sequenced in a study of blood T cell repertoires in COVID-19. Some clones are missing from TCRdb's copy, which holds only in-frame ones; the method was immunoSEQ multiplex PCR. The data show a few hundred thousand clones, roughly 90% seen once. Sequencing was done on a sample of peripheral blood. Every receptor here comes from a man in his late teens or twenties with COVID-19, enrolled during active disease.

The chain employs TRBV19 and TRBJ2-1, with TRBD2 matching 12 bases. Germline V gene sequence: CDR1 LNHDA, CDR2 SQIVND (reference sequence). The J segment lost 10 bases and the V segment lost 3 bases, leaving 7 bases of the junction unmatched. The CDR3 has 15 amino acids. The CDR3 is CASSILAGGPEEQFF. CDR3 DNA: TGTGCCAGTAGTATCCTAGCGGGAGGGCCGGAGGAGCAGTTCTTC.

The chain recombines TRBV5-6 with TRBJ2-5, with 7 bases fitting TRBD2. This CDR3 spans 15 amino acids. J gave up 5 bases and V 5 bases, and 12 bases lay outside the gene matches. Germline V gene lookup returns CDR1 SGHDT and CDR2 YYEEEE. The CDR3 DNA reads TGTGCCAGCAGACACTGGGACTACCTCCGGGAGACCCAGTACTTC. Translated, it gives CASRHWDYLRETQYF.

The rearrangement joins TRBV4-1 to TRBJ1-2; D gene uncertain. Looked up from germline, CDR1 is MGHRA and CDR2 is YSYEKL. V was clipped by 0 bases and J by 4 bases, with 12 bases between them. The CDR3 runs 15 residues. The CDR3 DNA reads TGCGCCAGCAGCCAAGATCTAGGCTCTCTCTATGGCTACACCTTC. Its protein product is CASSQDLGSLYGYTF.

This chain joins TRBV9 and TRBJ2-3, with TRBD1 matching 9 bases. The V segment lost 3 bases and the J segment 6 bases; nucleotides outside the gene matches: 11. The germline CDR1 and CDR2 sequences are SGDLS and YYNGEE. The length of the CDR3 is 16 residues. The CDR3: CASSATGTGRGDTQYF. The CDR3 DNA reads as TGTGCCAGCAGCGCTACCGGGACAGGGAGGGGGGATACGCAGTATTTT.

Here the CDR3 reads CASSSPSGRRQETQYF. DNA for the CDR3: TGTGCCAGCAGCTCTCCTAGCGGGAGGCGCCAAGAGACCCAGTACTTC. The chain joins TRBV3-1 (or the pseudogene TRBV3-2) to TRBJ2-5; 11 nucleotides agree with TRBD2. The ends lost 5 bases at V and 1 base at J; junction bases unmatched: 6. The CDR3 runs 16 residues. From germline, CDR1 is LGHDT and CDR2 YNNKEL (reference sequence).

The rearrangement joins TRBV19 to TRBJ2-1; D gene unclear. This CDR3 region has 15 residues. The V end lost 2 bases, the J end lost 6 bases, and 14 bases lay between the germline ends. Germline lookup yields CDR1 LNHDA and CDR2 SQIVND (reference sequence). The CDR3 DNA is TGTGCCAGTAGTATACTAGGCGGTTCAGTCAATGAGCAGTTCTTC. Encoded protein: CASSILGGSVNEQFF. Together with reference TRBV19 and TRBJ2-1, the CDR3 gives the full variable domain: DGGITQSPKYLFRKEGQNVTLSCEQNLNHDAMYWYRQDPGQGLRLIYYSQIVNDFQKGDIAEGYSVSREKKESFPLTVTSAQKNPTAFYLCASSILGGSVNEQFFGPGTRLTVL.

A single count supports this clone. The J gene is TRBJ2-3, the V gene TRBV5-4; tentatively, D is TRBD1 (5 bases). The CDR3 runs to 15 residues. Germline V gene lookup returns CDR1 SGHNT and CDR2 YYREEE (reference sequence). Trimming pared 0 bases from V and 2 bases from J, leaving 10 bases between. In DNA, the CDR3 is TGTGCCAGCAGCTTGGATCAGGGATACACAGATACGCAGTATTTT. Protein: CASSLDQGYTDTQYF.

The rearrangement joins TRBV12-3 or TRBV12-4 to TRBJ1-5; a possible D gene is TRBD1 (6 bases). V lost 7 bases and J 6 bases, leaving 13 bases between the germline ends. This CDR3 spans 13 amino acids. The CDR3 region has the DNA TGTGCCAGCATAGGGGGGGCGAGTCAGCCCCAGCATTTT. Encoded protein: CASIGGASQPQHF.

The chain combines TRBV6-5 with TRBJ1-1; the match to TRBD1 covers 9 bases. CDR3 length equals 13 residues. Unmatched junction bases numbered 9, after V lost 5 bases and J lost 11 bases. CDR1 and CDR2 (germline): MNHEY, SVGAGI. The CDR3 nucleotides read TGTGCCAGCAGTCATGGACAGGGGACTATGGCTTTCTTT. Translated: CASSHGQGTMAFF.

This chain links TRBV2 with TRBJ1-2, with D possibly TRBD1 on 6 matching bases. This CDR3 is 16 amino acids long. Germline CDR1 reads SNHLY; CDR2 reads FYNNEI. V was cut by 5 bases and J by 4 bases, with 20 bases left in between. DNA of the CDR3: TGTGCCAGCAGTCCCGGGACATCTCCTCGAGCCTATGGCTACACCTTC. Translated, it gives CASSPGTSPRAYGYTF. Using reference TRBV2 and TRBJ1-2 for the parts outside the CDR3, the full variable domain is EPEVTQTPSHQVTQMGQEVILRCVPISNHLYFYWYRQILGQKVEFLVSFYNNEISEKSEIFDDQFSVERPDGSNFTLKIRSTKLEDSAMYFCASSPGTSPRAYGYTFGSGTRLTVV.

In nucleotides, the CDR3 is TGTGCCAGCAGTTTATCAGGGACAGGGTTGGGCAATCAGCCCCAGCATTTT. Its protein is CASSLSGTGLGNQPQHF. V gene TRBV27 combines with J gene TRBJ1-5, with 9 bases that match TRBD1. In germline, CDR1 is MNHEY, CDR2 SMNVEV (reference sequence). V lost 0 bases and J lost 2; bases outside the gene matches: 5. The CDR3 is 17 amino acids.

The DNA for the CDR3 is TGTGCCAGCAGTGAGGAGGGAGGCACAGATACGCAGTATTTT. This sequence encodes CASSEEGGTDTQYF. The V and J genes are TRBV6-4 and TRBJ2-3; TRBD2 might be the D (6 bases). The length of the CDR3 is 14 residues. The germline V gene encodes CDR1 MRHNA and CDR2 SNTAGT. The V end lost 3 bases, the J end lost 1 base, and 8 bases lay between the germline ends.

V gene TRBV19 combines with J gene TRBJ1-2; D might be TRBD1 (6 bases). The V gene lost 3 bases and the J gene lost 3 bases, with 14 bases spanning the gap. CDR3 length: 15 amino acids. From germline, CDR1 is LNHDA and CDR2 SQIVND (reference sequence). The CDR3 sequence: CASSMGSAGDYGYTF. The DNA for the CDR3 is TGTGCCAGTAGTATGGGGTCCGCAGGGGACTATGGCTACACCTTC. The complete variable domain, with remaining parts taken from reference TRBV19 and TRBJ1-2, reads DGGITQSPKYLFRKEGQNVTLSCEQNLNHDAMYWYRQDPGQGLRLIYYSQIVNDFQKGDIAEGYSVSREKKESFPLTVTSAQKNPTAFYLCASSMGSAGDYGYTFGSGTRLTVV.

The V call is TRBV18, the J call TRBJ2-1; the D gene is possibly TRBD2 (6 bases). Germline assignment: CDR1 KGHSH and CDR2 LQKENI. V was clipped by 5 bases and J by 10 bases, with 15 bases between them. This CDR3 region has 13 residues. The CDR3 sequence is CASSSGLLREQFF. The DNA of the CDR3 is TGTGCCAGCTCATCGGGACTCTTAAGGGAGCAGTTCTTC.

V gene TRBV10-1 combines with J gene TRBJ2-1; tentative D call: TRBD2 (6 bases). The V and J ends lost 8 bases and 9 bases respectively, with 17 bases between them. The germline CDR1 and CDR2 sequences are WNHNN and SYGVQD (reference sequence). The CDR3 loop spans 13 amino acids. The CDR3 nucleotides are TGCGCCAGCTCGACTAGGCGGGGAGGTGAGCAGTTCTTC. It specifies CASSTRRGGEQFF.

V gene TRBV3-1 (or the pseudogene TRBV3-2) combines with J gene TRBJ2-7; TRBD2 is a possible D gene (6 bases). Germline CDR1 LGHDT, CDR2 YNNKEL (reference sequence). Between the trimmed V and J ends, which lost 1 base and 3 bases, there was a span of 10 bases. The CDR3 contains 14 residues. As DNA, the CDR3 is TGTGCCAGCAGCCAAGGTCTAGCGATCTACGAGCAGTACTTC. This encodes CASSQGLAIYEQYF.

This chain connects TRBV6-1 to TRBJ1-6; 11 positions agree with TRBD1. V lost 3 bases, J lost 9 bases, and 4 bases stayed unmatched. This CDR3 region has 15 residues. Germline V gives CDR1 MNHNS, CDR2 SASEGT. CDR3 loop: CASSESGTGGSPLHF. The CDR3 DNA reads TGTGCCAGCAGTGAGTCCGGGACAGGGGGTTCACCCCTCCACTTT.

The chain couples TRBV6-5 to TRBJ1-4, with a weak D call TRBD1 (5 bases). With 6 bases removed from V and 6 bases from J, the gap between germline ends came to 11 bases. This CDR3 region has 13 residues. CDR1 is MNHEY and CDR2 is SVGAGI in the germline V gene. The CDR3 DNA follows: TGTGCCAGCAGGCGGCCGGGGGATGAAAAACTGTTTTTT. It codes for CASRRPGDEKLFF.

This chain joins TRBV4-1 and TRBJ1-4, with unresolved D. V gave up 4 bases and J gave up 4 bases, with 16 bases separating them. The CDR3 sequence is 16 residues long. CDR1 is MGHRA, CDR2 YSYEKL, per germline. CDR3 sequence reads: CASSLTTGRVNEKLFF. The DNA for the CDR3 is TGCGCCAGCAGCCTCACGACGGGGAGGGTTAATGAAAAACTGTTTTTT.

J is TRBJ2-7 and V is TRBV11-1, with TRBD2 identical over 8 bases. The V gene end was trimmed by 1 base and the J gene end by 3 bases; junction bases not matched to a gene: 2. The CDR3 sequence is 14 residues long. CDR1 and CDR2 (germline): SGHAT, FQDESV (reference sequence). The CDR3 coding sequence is TGTGCCAGCAGCTTAGGAACTAGCGGCTACGAGCAGTACTTC. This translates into CASSLGTSGYEQYF.

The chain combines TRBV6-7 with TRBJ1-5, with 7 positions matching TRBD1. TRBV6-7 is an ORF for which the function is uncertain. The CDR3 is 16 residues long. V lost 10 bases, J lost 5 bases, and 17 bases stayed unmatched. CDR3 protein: CATSGAGGIYDQPQHF. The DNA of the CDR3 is TGTGCCACCTCAGGGGCAGGGGGGATCTACGATCAGCCCCAGCATTTT.

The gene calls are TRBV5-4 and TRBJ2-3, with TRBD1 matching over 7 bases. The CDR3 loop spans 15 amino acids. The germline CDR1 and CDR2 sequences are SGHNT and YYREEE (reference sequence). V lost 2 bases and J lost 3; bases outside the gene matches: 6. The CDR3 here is CASSLRTGQTDTQYF. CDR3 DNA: TGTGCCAGCAGCTTAAGGACAGGACAGACAGATACGCAGTATTTT.

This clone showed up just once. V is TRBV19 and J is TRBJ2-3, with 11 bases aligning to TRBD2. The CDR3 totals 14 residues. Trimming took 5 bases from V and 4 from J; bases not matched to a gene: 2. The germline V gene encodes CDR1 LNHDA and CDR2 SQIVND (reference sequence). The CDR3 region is CASSDSGGADTQYF. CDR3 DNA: TGTGCCAGTAGTGATAGCGGGGGGGCAGATACGCAGTATTTT.

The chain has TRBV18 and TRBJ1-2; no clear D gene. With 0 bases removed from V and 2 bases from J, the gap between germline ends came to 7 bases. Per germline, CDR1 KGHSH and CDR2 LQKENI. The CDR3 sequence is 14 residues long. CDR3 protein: CASSPPLQNYGYTF. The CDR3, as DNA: TGTGCCAGCTCACCACCTTTACAGAACTATGGCTACACCTTC.

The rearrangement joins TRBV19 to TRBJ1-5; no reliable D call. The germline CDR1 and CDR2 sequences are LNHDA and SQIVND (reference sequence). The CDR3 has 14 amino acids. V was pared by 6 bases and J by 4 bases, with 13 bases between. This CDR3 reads CASRDFIGNQPQHF. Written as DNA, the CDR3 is TGTGCCAGTAGGGACTTCATAGGAAATCAGCCCCAGCATTTT.